This is a list of T cell receptor beta chains from one sample in a study of T cell changes during pregnancy in multiple sclerosis. Here immunoSEQ multiplex PCR was the method, and the copy in TCRdb shows in-frame clones only, minus some. The top ten hold roughly 2.7% of the sample, which has approximately 58,000 clones, roughly 90% seen once. Sequenced material: peripheral blood, taken in the second trimester of pregnancy. The receptors shown here come from a female donor in good health, enrolled as a control in a pregnancy study. CDR3s include the opening cysteine and the closing phenylalanine or tryptophan. A D gene is named only where the DNA matches it firmly. A row's size may be missing; if present it is once, few, many or a size class.

>TRBV19|TRBJ1-2|NA|NA
TGTGCCAGTAGTGGGCGGACAGCCAGGGACTATGGCTACACCTTC
CASSGRTARDYGYTF
>TRBV6-4|TRBJ1-1|NA|NA
TGTGCCAGCACTCCCTCCCGGGGGAACACTGAAGCTTTCTTT
CASTPSRGNTEAFF
>TRBV2|TRBJ2-5|NA|TRBD2
TGTGCCAGCATGCGGGGACTACGGTCGGAGACCCAGTACTTC
CASMRGLRSETQYF
>TRBV7-9|TRBJ2-7|NA|NA
TGTGCCAGCAGCTTAGGCCAGGCAGGCGACGAGCAGTACTTC
CASSLGQAGDEQYF
>TRBV6-5|TRBJ2-2|NA|NA
TGTGCCAGCAGGGAGGCGAACACCGGGGAGCTGTTTTTT
CASREANTGELFF
>TRBV9|TRBJ2-7|once|TRBD1
TGTGCCAGCAGCGTCGCAGGGGGTGACTCCTACGAGCAGTACTTC
CASSVAGGDSYEQYF
>TRBV7-9|TRBJ2-5|NA|NA
TGTGCCAGCAGCTTAGGGAGAGAGACCCAGTACTTC
CASSLGRETQYF
>TRBV5-1|TRBJ2-5|NA|TRBD1
TGCGCCAGCAGCCAGGGACAGGCCCAAGAGACCCAGTACTTC
CASSQGQAQETQYF
>TRBV29-1|TRBJ1-1|once|NA
TGCAGCGTTGGGAGGGGCCCGAACACTGAAGCTTTCTTT
CSVGRGPNTEAFF
>TRBV27|TRBJ2-2|NA|NA
TGTGCCAGCAGTTTGCTGGGACTCCACACCGGGGAGCTGTTTTTT
CASSLLGLHTGELFF
>TRBV5-4|TRBJ2-7|NA|TRBD1
TGTGCCAGCAGCTTGGGGGGACAGTTAAGGAGCTCCTACGCGCAGTACTTC
CASSLGGQLRSSYAQYF
>TRBV9|TRBJ2-7|NA|TRBD2
TGTGCCAGCAGCGTAGGACTAGCGGGGTCCTACGAGCAGTACTTC
CASSVGLAGSYEQYF
>TRBV11-3|TRBJ2-1|NA|TRBD2
TGTGCCAGCAGCCCGACTAGCGGTGAGCAGTTCTTC
CASSPTSGEQFF
>TRBV7-3|TRBJ2-1|NA|TRBD2
TGTGCCAGCAGCTTTCGGGACGGGGGGATCAATGAGCAGTTCTTC
CASSFRDGGINEQFF
>TRBV19|TRBJ2-1|NA|NA
TGTGCCAGTAGTAGGAGGGGCCCGGGTCGGGAATTCTACAATGAGCAGTTCTTC
CASSRRGPGREFYNEQFF
>TRBV7-6|TRBJ2-3|NA|NA
TGTGCCAGCAGCCAGGCAAGCGGGACAGATACGCAGTATTTT
CASSQASGTDTQYF
>TRBV2|TRBJ1-5|NA|NA
TGTGCCAGCAGTGAATCCGGAGATAGCAATCAGCCCCAGCATTTT
CASSESGDSNQPQHF
>TRBV6-5|TRBJ2-7|NA|NA
TGTGCCAGCAGAGGTCTCGGGGAGCAGTACTTC
CASRGLGEQYF
>TRBV4-3|TRBJ2-2|NA|NA
TGCGCCAGTCGCGCACTTCTGAACACCGGGGAGCTGTTTTTT
CASRALLNTGELFF
>TRBV7-9|TRBJ2-5|NA|NA
TGTGCCAGCAGCTTCTCCGAGACCCAGTACTTC
CASSFSETQYF
>TRBV7-3|TRBJ2-7|NA|NA
TGTGCCAGAGCATATTTACAGGCGGGGTCCTACGAGCAGTACTTC
CARAYLQAGSYEQYF
>TRBV25-1|TRBJ1-5|NA|NA
TGTGCCAGCAGTGAATATTCGAGTGGCGAGGAAACCCAGCATTTT
CASSEYSSGEETQHF
>TRBV7-2|TRBJ2-7|NA|TRBD1
TGTGCCAGCAGCAGACAGGGAGCCTACGAGCAGTACTTC
CASSRQGAYEQYF
>TRBV30|TRBJ1-4|NA|NA
TGTGCCCGGTCCCGGAGAGCTAATGAAAAACTGTTTTTT
CARSRRANEKLFF
>TRBV15|TRBJ1-4|once|NA
TGTGCCACCAGCAGAGACCGGGGGTTCGGTGAAAAACTGTTTTTT
CATSRDRGFGEKLFF
>TRBV14|TRBJ2-7|NA|NA
TGTGCCAGCAGCCAAGATCGTGGACATCTCTCCTACGAGCAGTACTTC
CASSQDRGHLSYEQYF
>TRBV13|TRBJ2-2|NA|TRBD2
TGTGCCAGCAGCCGGGGGGGTACCGGGGAGCTGTTTTTT
CASSRGGTGELFF
>TRBV10-3|TRBJ2-5|NA|NA
TGTGCCAGCGCGAAGGGGGAGGGAGAGACCCAGTACTTC
CASAKGEGETQYF
>TRBV15|TRBJ2-5|NA|TRBD1
TGTGCCACCAGCAGAGGGACAGGGGATCTAGAGACCCAGTACTTC
CATSRGTGDLETQYF
>TRBV11-3|TRBJ2-1|NA|NA
TGTGCCAGCAGCTCCCAAGCAGGGGTTGGGAATGAGCAGTTCTTC
CASSSQAGVGNEQFF
>TRBV2|TRBJ1-2|NA|TRBD1
TGTGCCAGCAGTTTCGTGACAGGGGGAAATGGCTACACCTTC
CASSFVTGGNGYTF
>TRBV29-1|TRBJ1-3|NA|NA
TGCAGCGTCCTGGGGCCTCCCGGCGACACCATATATTTT
CSVLGPPGDTIYF
>TRBV4-2|TRBJ2-7|NA|TRBD2
TGTGCCAGCAGCCCGGGGACTAGCGGGGGTCGTATGGAGCAGTACTTC
CASSPGTSGGRMEQYF
>TRBV6-1|TRBJ1-5|NA|NA
TGTGCCAGCAGTGAAAATGGCGGGTTATGGAATCAGCCCCAGCATTTT
CASSENGGLWNQPQHF
>TRBV7-2|TRBJ1-2|NA|TRBD1
TGTGCCAGCAGCGCGTCGCGACAGGGGGCGAACTATGGCTACACCTTC
CASSASRQGANYGYTF
>TRBV4-1|TRBJ2-7|NA|NA
TGCGCCAGCAGCCTCCGGGACATCTCCTACGAGCAGTACTTC
CASSLRDISYEQYF
>TRBV7-9|TRBJ2-1|NA|TRBD2
TGTGCCAGCAGCGTGACTAGCGCCCCCTACAATGAGCAGTTCTTC
CASSVTSAPYNEQFF
>TRBV5-4|TRBJ2-2|NA|NA
TGTGCCAGCAGCTTGGGGCGGGAGCTGTTTTTT
CASSLGRELFF
>TRBV6-1|TRBJ1-4|NA|TRBD1
TGTGCCAGCAGCGGGACAGCTAATGAAAAACTGTTTTTT
CASSGTANEKLFF
>TRBV2|TRBJ2-3|NA|NA
TGTGCCAGCCGAATGGAGGGCTATACGCAGTATTTT
CASRMEGYTQYF
>TRBV5-6|TRBJ2-1|NA|NA
TGTGCCAGCAGCTTGAGCGGGGAGCAGTTCTTC
CASSLSGEQFF
>TRBV28|TRBJ2-7|NA|TRBD2
TGTGCCAGCAGCCCCGCTAGCGGGGGGTACGAGCAGTACTTC
CASSPASGGYEQYF
>TRBV28|TRBJ1-1|NA|NA
TGTGCCAGCAGTCTCTCAGGGTTGGGGAACACTGAAGCTTTCTTT
CASSLSGLGNTEAFF
>TRBV5-4|TRBJ2-5|NA|NA
TGTGCCAGCAGCTTGGGCTCTCGCGGGGCTGGGGAGACCCAGTACTTC
CASSLGSRGAGETQYF
>TRBV6-1|TRBJ1-1|NA|TRBD1
TGTGCCAGCAGTGAAGCGGACAGGGTGAACACTGAAGCTTTCTTT
CASSEADRVNTEAFF
>TRBV6-5|TRBJ2-3|NA|TRBD1
TGTGCCAGCAGCCGGACAGGGGGCAACACAGATACGCAGTATTTT
CASSRTGGNTDTQYF
>TRBV7-9|TRBJ1-1|NA|NA
TGTGCCAGCAGCCCTAGGCCACCCAGGGTACTACGGAACACTGAAGCTTTCTTT
CASSPRPPRVLRNTEAFF
>TRBV7-9|TRBJ1-1|NA|TRBD1
TGTGCCAGCAGCAATCCCCCGACAGGGCATGAAGCTTTCTTT
CASSNPPTGHEAFF
>TRBV25-1|TRBJ1-1|NA|NA
TGTGCCAGCAGTGAATTCGGGGGGGGGATTATGAACACTGAAGCTTTCTTT
CASSEFGGGIMNTEAFF
>TRBV7-3|TRBJ2-7|NA|TRBD1
TGTGCCAGCAGCCCGAGACAGGGGAGGTTGGTAGAGCAGTACTTC
CASSPRQGRLVEQYF
>TRBV10-3|TRBJ1-1|few|TRBD1
TGTGCCATCAGGGGACAGGGAGGAACTGAAGCTTTCTTT
CAIRGQGGTEAFF
>TRBV6-5|TRBJ2-7|NA|TRBD1
TGTGCCATCAGGATTTCCGGGACAGGGAACTACGAGCAGTACTTC
CAIRISGTGNYEQYF
>TRBV2|TRBJ2-1|NA|NA
TGTGCCAGCAGCCTATCCGCACCCCCCAATGAGCAGTTCTTC
CASSLSAPPNEQFF
>TRBV7-3|TRBJ2-2|NA|TRBD1
TGTGCCAGCAGCCGAAATGGACAGGGAACCGGGGAGCTGTTTTTT
CASSRNGQGTGELFF
>TRBV14|TRBJ2-7|NA|TRBD1
TGTGCCAGCAGCCAAGGGGGGACAGGGTCCTTC
CASSQGGTGSF
>TRBV14|TRBJ2-7|NA|TRBD1
TGTGCCAGCAGCCGGACGGGACAGCCTGACTACGAGCAGTACTTC
CASSRTGQPDYEQYF
>TRBV28|TRBJ2-2|once|NA
TGTGCCAGCCGCTTTGGAGGTTCGGGCACCGGGGAGCTGTTTTTT
CASRFGGSGTGELFF
>TRBV5-6|TRBJ1-2|NA|NA
TGTGCCAGCAGACCGACAGATTACTATGGCTACACCTTC
CASRPTDYYGYTF
>TRBV6-1|TRBJ2-7|NA|NA
TGTGCCAGCAGTGAAGCGGAGAGGTCTGAACAGTACTTC
CASSEAERSEQYF
>TRBV5-6|TRBJ2-5|NA|TRBD2
TGTGCCAGCAGCTTGGCCAGCGGGGGGGCCTGGGAGACCCAGTACTTC
CASSLASGGAWETQYF